The 27 T cell receptor beta chains presented below share a single source sample, sequenced in a study of CD8 T cells in Susac syndrome. Random-hexamer reverse transcription was applied to about 0.5 to 1 ug RNA. MiXCR, run by TCRdb on the immunoSEQ multiplex PCR reads, gives a single entry per CDR3 protein. The sample holds over 70,000 distinct CDR3 sequences, around 96% seen once. The sequencing input was CD8+ T cells from PBMCs. The receptors derive from a human donor with Susac syndrome.

The V gene is TRBV29-1, the J gene TRBJ2-5; unclear D gene. This CDR3 has 13 amino acids. Trimming removed 4 bases from V and 5 bases from J, with 14 bases in between. Germline assignment: CDR1 SQVTM and CDR2 ANQGSEA. The CDR3 here is CSVGANSRETQYF. For the CDR3, the DNA is TGCAGCGTTGGGGCCAACTCGCGGGAGACCCAGTACTTC.

The chain recombines TRBV19 with TRBJ2-7; TRBD1 aligns across 8 bases. Losses at the gene ends were 5 bases for V and 1 base for J; bases not matched to a gene: 7. The CDR3 sequence is 15 residues long. Germline-derived CDR1 and CDR2 are LNHDA and SQIVND (reference sequence). CDR3 coding DNA: TGTGCCAGTAGTGTAGTTTGGACAGGGTCCTACGAGCAGTACTTC. This encodes CASSVVWTGSYEQYF. The full variable domain, completed using reference TRBV19 and TRBJ2-7, is DGGITQSPKYLFRKEGQNVTLSCEQNLNHDAMYWYRQDPGQGLRLIYYSQIVNDFQKGDIAEGYSVSREKKESFPLTVTSAQKNPTAFYLCASSVVWTGSYEQYFGPGTRLTVT.

The CDR3 protein is CSARDHGGARIEQFF. The DNA for the CDR3 is TGCAGTGCTAGAGACCACGGGGGGGCTAGGATTGAGCAGTTCTTC. The chain has TRBV20-1 and TRBJ2-1; 8 positions agree with TRBD2. J gave up 9 bases and V 0 bases, and 10 bases lay outside the gene matches. Germline-derived CDR1 and CDR2 are DFQATT and SNEGSKA (reference sequence). The CDR3 is 15 residues long.

The rearrangement joins TRBV6-2 or TRBV6-3 to TRBJ1-2; D possibly corresponds to TRBD1 (5 bases). V lost 11 bases, J lost 8 bases, and 21 bases lay in between. Germline V CDR1 and CDR2: MNHEY, SVGEGT. The CDR3 has 13 residues. The CDR3 bases are TGTGCCGTCCCGGGACCTCGTGAGGCGGGCTACACCTTC. Translated, it gives CAVPGPREAGYTF.

The gene calls are TRBV30 and TRBJ1-1, with TRBD1 as a possible D gene (6 bases). V lost 3 bases and J lost 2, with 10 bases in between. Germline CDR1 is GTSNPN and CDR2 is SVGIG (reference sequence). The CDR3 runs to 13 residues. The CDR3 DNA sequence: TGTGCCTGGAGCATACAGGGAAACACTGAAGCTTTCTTT. It specifies CAWSIQGNTEAFF. The full variable domain, completed using reference TRBV30 and TRBJ1-1, is SQTIHQWPATLVQPVGSPLSLECTVEGTSNPNLYWYRQAAGRGLQLLFYSVGIGQISSEVPQNLSASRPQDRQFILSSKKLLLSDSGFYLCAWSIQGNTEAFFGQGTRLTVV.

The V call is TRBV7-2, the J call TRBJ1-6; D uncertain. The V and J ends lost 1 base and 6 bases respectively, with 4 bases between them. Per the germline V gene, CDR1 is SGHTA and CDR2 is FQGNSA. The CDR3 runs 13 residues. In DNA, the CDR3 is TGTGCCAGCAGCTTAGACCTTAATTCACCCCTCCACTTT. Its protein product is CASSLDLNSPLHF.

The V call is TRBV20-1, the J call TRBJ2-2; D is uncertain. V was pared by 1 base and J by 0 bases, with 15 bases between. The CDR3 has 17 residues. The germline gives CDR1 DFQATT, CDR2 SNEGSKA (reference sequence). In DNA, the CDR3 is TGCAGTGCTAGAGTCTATCCGGGCCCCCCGAACACCGGGGAGCTGTTTTTT. Amino acid sequence: CSARVYPGPPNTGELFF.

The V and J genes are TRBV27 and TRBJ1-4, with unresolved D. V was clipped by 7 bases and J by 6 bases, with 18 bases between them. The CDR3 consists of 15 residues. CDR1 and CDR2 (germline): MNHEY, SMNVEV (reference sequence). CDR3 residues: CASTRAGLADEKLFF. As DNA, the CDR3 is TGTGCCAGCACTCGGGCGGGGTTGGCCGATGAAAAACTGTTTTTT.

The chain links TRBV7-9 to TRBJ1-5; D is possibly TRBD1 (5 bases). The CDR3 is 15 amino acids. Germline V CDR1 and CDR2: SEHNR, FQNEAQ (reference sequence). V lost 3 bases, J lost 0 bases, and 9 bases lay in between. The CDR3: CASSFEGNSNQPQHF. CDR3 nucleotides: TGTGCCAGCAGCTTTGAGGGGAATAGCAATCAGCCCCAGCATTTT.

The chain links TRBV20-1 to TRBJ1-2; D possibly corresponds to TRBD1 (6 bases). The CDR3 contains 13 residues. The germline CDR1 and CDR2 sequences are DFQATT and SNEGSKA (reference sequence). V lost 3 bases and J 4 bases, leaving 12 bases between the germline ends. For the CDR3, the DNA is TGCAGTGCTAGTCCAGCGACAGGCTATGGCTACACCTTC. Translated: CSASPATGYGYTF.

J is TRBJ1-1 and V is TRBV12-3 or TRBV12-4; no clear D. Trimming shortened V by 8 bases and J by 2 bases, and 9 bases separated the two germline ends. The CDR3 consists of 12 residues. The chain's CDR3 is CASGEGNTEAFF. In nucleotides, the CDR3 is TGTGCCAGCGGGGAGGGAAACACTGAAGCTTTCTTT.

Concerning this clonotype: Sequence at one end of the junction differs from germline and may be a read error. The chain links TRBV6-2 or TRBV6-3 to TRBJ2-6; D ambiguous. The length of the CDR3 is 15 residues. CDR1 MNHEY and CDR2 SVGEGT come from the germline V gene. CDR3 region: CASSDSTSGANVLTF. CDR3 nucleotides: TGTGCCAGCAGTGACTCAACCTCTGGGGCCAACGTCCTGACTTTC.

The rearrangement uses TRBV29-1 and TRBJ1-1, with D maybe TRBD1 (5 bases). The V and J ends lost 7 bases and 0 bases respectively, with 15 bases between them. The V gene's germline CDR1 is SQVTM and CDR2 ANQGSEA. The CDR3 sequence is 14 residues long. CDR3 in amino acids: CSAILRVVNTEAFF. In DNA, the CDR3 is TGCAGCGCAATCCTCAGGGTGGTGAACACTGAAGCTTTCTTT. Combining the CDR3 with reference TRBV29-1 and TRBJ1-1 gives the whole variable domain SAVISQKPSRDICQRGTSLTIQCQVDSQVTMMFWYRQQPGQSLTLIATANQGSEATYESGFVIDKFPISRPNLTFSTLTVSNMSPEDSSIYLCSAILRVVNTEAFFGQGTRLTVV.

The gene calls are TRBV20-1 and TRBJ1-1, with a weak D call TRBD1 (5 bases). With 1 base removed from V and 1 base from J, the gap between germline ends came to 10 bases. There are 14 residues in the CDR3. Germline V gives CDR1 DFQATT, CDR2 SNEGSKA (reference sequence). CDR3 coding DNA: TGCAGTGCTAGAGTTGGGGGTTCGAACACTGAAGCTTTCTTT. Protein sequence: CSARVGGSNTEAFF.

The chain is built from TRBV27 and TRBJ1-5; no clear D. The germline CDR1 and CDR2 sequences are MNHEY and SMNVEV (reference sequence). The ends were cut back, 9 bases at V and 3 bases at J, with 12 bases in the middle. CDR3 length equals 13 residues. CDR3 sequence reads: CASTKGYNQPQHF. The CDR3, as DNA: TGTGCCAGTACGAAGGGCTACAATCAGCCCCAGCATTTT.

The CDR3 region has the DNA TGTGCCAGCAGTTACGGTCCGGGACTGAACACTGAAGCTTTCTTT. Translation: CASSYGPGLNTEAFF. The rearrangement links TRBV6-5 to TRBJ1-1; D is perhaps TRBD1 (5 bases). V was clipped by 2 bases and J by 0 bases, with 10 bases between them. The CDR3 sequence is 15 residues long. Germline loops: CDR1 MNHEY, CDR2 SVGAGI.

The V gene is TRBV19, the J gene TRBJ1-5; perhaps TRBD1 as D (5 bases). In germline, CDR1 is LNHDA, CDR2 SQIVND (reference sequence). The CDR3 loop spans 13 amino acids. The V end lost 8 bases, the J end lost 0 bases, and 8 bases lay between the germline ends. In DNA form, the CDR3 reads TGTGCCAGTGACAGTTATAGCAATCAGCCCCAGCATTTT. It encodes CASDSYSNQPQHF.

The J gene is TRBJ1-4, the V gene TRBV9, with D perhaps matching TRBD1 (5 bases). V was pared by 4 bases and J by 8 bases, with 21 bases between. Per germline, CDR1 SGDLS and CDR2 YYNGEE. This CDR3 has 16 amino acids. CDR3 amino acids: CASSPMFYGAREKLFF. The CDR3 DNA reads as TGTGCCAGCAGCCCTATGTTTTACGGGGCGCGCGAAAAACTGTTTTTT.

This chain connects TRBV11-2 to TRBJ2-3, with D hard to call. V was clipped by 1 base and J by 2 bases, with 7 bases between them. The CDR3 is made up of 14 amino acids. CDR1 and CDR2 from the germline V gene are SGHAT and FQNNGV. This CDR3 reads CASSLVTPTDTQYF. CDR3 coding DNA: TGTGCCAGCAGCTTAGTTACCCCCACAGATACGCAGTATTTT.

CDR3 DNA: TGTGCCTGGAGTGTTGGACAGTCAACTAATGAAAAACTGTTTTTT. Translation: CAWSVGQSTNEKLFF. The chain has TRBV30 and TRBJ1-4; D might be TRBD1 (6 bases). CDR3 length: 15 amino acids. Germline V gene data show CDR1 as GTSNPN and CDR2 as SVGIG (reference sequence). Trimming shortened V by 0 bases and J by 0 bases, and 8 bases separated the two germline ends.

V and J are TRBV20-1 and TRBJ2-5, with TRBD1 matching 7 bases. This CDR3 is built from 14 residues. Germline CDR1 reads DFQATT; CDR2 reads SNEGSKA (reference sequence). The ends lost 2 bases at V and 5 bases at J; junction bases unmatched: 8. CDR3 residues: CSARSRGSLETQYF. In nucleotides, the CDR3 is TGCAGTGCTAGATCCAGGGGGAGCCTGGAGACCCAGTACTTC.

This clonotype was seen only once. The chain is built from TRBV9 and TRBJ2-7; D not resolved. This CDR3 comprises 14 residues. In germline, CDR1 is SGDLS, CDR2 YYNGEE. V was shortened by 0 bases and J by 1 base, with 8 bases between the two germline ends. CDR3 loop: CASSVDTISYEQYF. The CDR3 DNA is TGTGCCAGCAGCGTAGATACCATTTCCTACGAGCAGTACTTC. The variable domain in full, with the rest retrieved from reference TRBV9 and TRBJ2-7, is DSGVTQTPKHLITATGQRVTLRCSPRSGDLSVYWYQQSLDQGLQFLIQYYNGEERAKGNILERFSAQQFPDLHSELNLSSLELGDSALYFCASSVDTISYEQYFGPGTRLTVT.

V is TRBV14 and J is TRBJ1-2, with 8 bases that match TRBD1. The V gene's germline CDR1 is SGHDN and CDR2 FVKESK. J was trimmed by 5 bases and V by 4 bases; bases with no gene match: 3. The CDR3 spans 13 residues. Here the CDR3 DNA reads TGTGCCAGCAGCCCACAGGGGGAGTATGGCTACACCTTC. It translates to CASSPQGEYGYTF.

The chain has TRBV27 and TRBJ1-5, with TRBD1 matching 7 bases. This CDR3 contains 15 residues. After removal of 3 bases from V and 1 base from J, the junction contained 3 bases not matched to a gene. Germline CDR1 reads MNHEY; CDR2 reads SMNVEV (reference sequence). CDR3: CASSFSDRSNQPQHF. The DNA of the CDR3 is TGTGCCAGCAGTTTTTCGGACAGGAGCAATCAGCCCCAGCATTTT.

Here the CDR3 reads CACRGVYEQFF. As DNA, the CDR3 is TGTGCCTGCCGCGGGGTATATGAGCAGTTCTTC. The chain recombines TRBV6-5 with TRBJ2-1; weak D call: TRBD2 (6 bases). V was cut by 11 bases and J by 8 bases, with 13 bases left in between. The CDR3 runs to 11 residues. Per the germline V gene, CDR1 is MNHEY and CDR2 is SVGAGI.

The chain links TRBV10-2 to TRBJ2-7, with 8 nucleotides matching TRBD2. CDR1 and CDR2 (germline): WSHSY, SAAADI. V shed 6 bases, J shed 2 bases, and the junction held 12 bases outside the gene matches. The CDR3 is 16 amino acids. The CDR3 DNA is TGCGCCAGCAGCGACTCTCGGGGGGGCCCTCCCTACGAGCAGTACTTC. Protein product: CASSDSRGGPPYEQYF.

The chain couples TRBV2 to TRBJ1-2, with TRBD1 matching over 8 bases. In germline, CDR1 is SNHLY, CDR2 FYNNEI. The CDR3 totals 13 residues. Unmatched junction bases numbered 4, after V lost 4 bases and J lost 6 bases. The CDR3 nucleotides are TGTGCCAGCAGTGTAGAGACAGGGGATGGCTACACCTTC. It is translated as CASSVETGDGYTF.